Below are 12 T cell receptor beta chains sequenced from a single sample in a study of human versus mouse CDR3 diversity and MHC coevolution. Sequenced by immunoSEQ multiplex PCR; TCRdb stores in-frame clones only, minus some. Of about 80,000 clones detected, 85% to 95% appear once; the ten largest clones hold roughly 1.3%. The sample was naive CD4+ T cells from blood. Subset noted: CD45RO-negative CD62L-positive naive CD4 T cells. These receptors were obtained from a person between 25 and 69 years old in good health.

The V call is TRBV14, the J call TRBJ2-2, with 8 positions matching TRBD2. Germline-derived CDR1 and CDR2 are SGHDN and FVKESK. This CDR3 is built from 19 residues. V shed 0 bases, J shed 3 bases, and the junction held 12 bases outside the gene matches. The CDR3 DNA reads TGTGCCAGCAGCCAAGATCAGCCTAGCGGGTTAGGGTACACCGGGGAGCTGTTTTTT. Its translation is CASSQDQPSGLGYTGELFF.

CDR3 protein: CASSRSEGGSPETQYF. CDR3 bases: TGTGCCAGCAGCCGATCCGAAGGCGGGAGCCCCGAGACCCAGTACTTC. V and J are TRBV4-2 and TRBJ2-5; 7 nucleotides line up with TRBD2. Germline trimming cut 4 bases from V and 5 bases from J; bases unmatched to any gene: 13. The CDR3 is 16 amino acids. Germline V lookup: CDR1 LGHNA, CDR2 YNFKEQ.

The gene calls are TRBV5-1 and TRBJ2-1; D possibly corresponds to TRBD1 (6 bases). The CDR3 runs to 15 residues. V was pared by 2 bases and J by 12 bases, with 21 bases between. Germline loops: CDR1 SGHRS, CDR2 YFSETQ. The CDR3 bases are TGCGCCAGCAGCTTAGTTCAGGGGTCGCACAACGGGCAGTTCTTC. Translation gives CASSLVQGSHNGQFF.

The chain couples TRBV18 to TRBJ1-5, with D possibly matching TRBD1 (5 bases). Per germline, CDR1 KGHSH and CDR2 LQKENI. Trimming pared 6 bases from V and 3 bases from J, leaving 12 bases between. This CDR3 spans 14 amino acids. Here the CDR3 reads CASSVDSTNQPQHF. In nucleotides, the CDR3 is TGTGCCAGCTCCGTTGACAGCACCAATCAGCCCCAGCATTTT.

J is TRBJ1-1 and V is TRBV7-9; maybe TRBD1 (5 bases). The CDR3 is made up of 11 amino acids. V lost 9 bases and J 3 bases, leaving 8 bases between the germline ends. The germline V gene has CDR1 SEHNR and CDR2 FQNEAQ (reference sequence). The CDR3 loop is CASQQDTEAFF. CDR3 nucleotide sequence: TGTGCCAGTCAACAGGACACTGAAGCTTTCTTT. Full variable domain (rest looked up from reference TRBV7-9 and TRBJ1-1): DTGVSQNPRHKITKRGQNVTFRCDPISEHNRLYWYRQTLGQGPEFLTYFQNEAQLEKSRLLSDRFSAERPKGSFSTLEIQRTEQGDSAMYLCASQQDTEAFFGQGTRLTVV.

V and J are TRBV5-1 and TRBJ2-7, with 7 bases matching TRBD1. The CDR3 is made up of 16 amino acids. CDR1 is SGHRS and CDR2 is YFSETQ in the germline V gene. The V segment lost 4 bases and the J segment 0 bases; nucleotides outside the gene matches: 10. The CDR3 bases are TGCGCCAGCAGCCGCACCACAGGGGCCAGCTCCTACGAGCAGTACTTC. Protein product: CASSRTTGASSYEQYF.

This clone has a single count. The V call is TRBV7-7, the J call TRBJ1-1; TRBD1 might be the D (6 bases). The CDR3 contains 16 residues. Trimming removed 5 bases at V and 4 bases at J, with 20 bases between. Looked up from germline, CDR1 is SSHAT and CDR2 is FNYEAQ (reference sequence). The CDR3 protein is CASSPSPGQLGTEAFF. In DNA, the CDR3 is TGTGCCAGCAGCCCTAGCCCAGGACAGCTGGGCACTGAAGCTTTCTTT.

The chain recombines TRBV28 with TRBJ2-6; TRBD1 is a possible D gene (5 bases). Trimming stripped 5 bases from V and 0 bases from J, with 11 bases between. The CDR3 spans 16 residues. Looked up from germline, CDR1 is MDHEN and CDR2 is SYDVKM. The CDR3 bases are TGTGCCAGCAGTGACAACAGGAACTCTGGGGCCAACGTCCTGACTTTC. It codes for CASSDNRNSGANVLTF.

CDR3 residues: CASSQAAGGSYNEQFF. CDR3 in DNA: TGTGCCAGCAGCCAAGCGGCAGGGGGCTCCTACAATGAGCAGTTCTTC. This chain uses TRBV4-2 with TRBJ2-1; 7 bases are a match to TRBD1. Germline V gives CDR1 LGHNA, CDR2 YNFKEQ. CDR3 length: 16 residues. V dropped 1 base and J dropped 0; count of bases not matched to a gene: 3.

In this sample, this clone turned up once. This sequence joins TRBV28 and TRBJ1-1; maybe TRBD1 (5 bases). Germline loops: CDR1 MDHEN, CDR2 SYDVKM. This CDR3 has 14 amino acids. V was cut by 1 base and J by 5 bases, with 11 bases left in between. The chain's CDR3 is CASSLSAGRTEAFF. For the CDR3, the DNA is TGTGCCAGCAGTTTATCGGCAGGGAGGACTGAAGCTTTCTTT.

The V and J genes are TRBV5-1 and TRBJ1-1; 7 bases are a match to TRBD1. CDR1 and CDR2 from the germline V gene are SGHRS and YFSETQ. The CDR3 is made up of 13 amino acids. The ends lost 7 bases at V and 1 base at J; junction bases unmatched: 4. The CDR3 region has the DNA TGCGCCAGCTGGGGACAGACGAACACTGAAGCTTTCTTT. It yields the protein CASWGQTNTEAFF.

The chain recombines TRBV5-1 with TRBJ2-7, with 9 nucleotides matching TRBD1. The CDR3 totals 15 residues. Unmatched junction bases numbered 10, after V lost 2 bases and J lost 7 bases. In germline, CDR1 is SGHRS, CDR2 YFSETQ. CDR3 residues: CASSLSGTGWEEQYF. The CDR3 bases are TGCGCCAGCAGCTTATCCGGGACAGGGTGGGAGGAGCAGTACTTC.